This T cell receptor beta chain was sequenced for a study of Graves' ophthalmopathy and Graves' hyperthyroidism. Study results and limitations: Blood was where most expanded thyroid clonotypes above 0.001 frequency also turned up.

Exclusion covered patients with other autoimmune diseases or uncontrolled infections (as well as pregnancy or lactation). Amplified material comprised TCR beta CDR3 regions derived from RNA transcripts. HTBI primers served in a first-round RT-PCR, which a second-round multiplex PCR followed. TCRdb independently ran MiXCR on the multiplex PCR reads; one entry per CDR3 protein. This sample has 150,000 to 200,000 distinct CDR3 sequences, with around two fifths found just once. CDR3 length: 17 amino acids. Germline values: CDR1 MNHEY, CDR2 SVGEGT. After removal of 7 bases from V and 5 bases from J, the junction contained 18 bases not matched to a gene. Many counts were recorded for this clonotype. Its antigen is currently unknown.

The source is a middle-aged woman with Graves' ophthalmopathy. Sequenced material: peripheral blood. The genes are TRBV6-2 or TRBV6-3 and TRBJ2-7; TRBD1 agrees at 9 bases. The CDR3 DNA sequence: TGTGCCAGCACCGGATATAGGACAGGGGCGCGTCCCGACGAGCAGTACTTC. Protein sequence: CASTGYRTGARPDEQYF.